The rows below give T cell receptor beta chains drawn from one sample of a study of CD4 T cells in relation to SARS-CoV-2 and coronaviruses. The assay was immunoSEQ multiplex PCR, and TCRdb's table has in-frame clones only and misses some. The table includes about 64,000 clones, approximately 94% detected once. What was sequenced was naive CD4+ T cells from PBMCs. The receptors derive from a human donor in good health. CDR3s include the opening cysteine and the closing phenylalanine or tryptophan. The D gene is left open where the match is weak. The listing skips clone size in some rows; elsewhere it reads once, few, many or a size class.

abundance: .; v_gene: TRBV5-1; d_gene: .; len: 14; j_gene: TRBJ2-5; CDR3aa: CASSVGPLKGTQYF; CDR3nt: TGCGCCAGCAGCGTGGGACCCCTCAAGGGGACCCAGTACTTC
abundance: .; v_gene: TRBV30; d_gene: .; len: 16; j_gene: TRBJ1-1; CDR3aa: CAWNRKGSLGNTEAFF; CDR3nt: TGTGCCTGGAACCGAAAGGGTTCCTTGGGGAACACTGAAGCTTTCTTT
abundance: .; v_gene: TRBV9; d_gene: .; len: 14; j_gene: TRBJ2-1; CDR3aa: CASSVGSRDNEQFF; CDR3nt: TGTGCCAGCAGCGTAGGTTCGAGGGACAATGAGCAGTTCTTC
abundance: .; v_gene: TRBV11-1; d_gene: .; len: 11; j_gene: TRBJ2-3; CDR3aa: CASSSTDTQYF; CDR3nt: TGTGCCAGCAGCAGCACAGATACGCAGTATTTT
abundance: .; v_gene: TRBV13; d_gene: TRBD2; len: 16; j_gene: TRBJ2-4; CDR3aa: CASKRAGGLDKNIQYF; CDR3nt: TGTGCCAGCAAACGAGCGGGAGGGCTCGACAAAAACATTCAGTACTTC
abundance: .; v_gene: TRBV18; d_gene: TRBD2; len: 14; j_gene: TRBJ2-7; CDR3aa: CASSPGGAPYEQYF; CDR3nt: TGTGCCAGCTCCCCGGGGGGAGCCCCGTACGAGCAGTACTTC
abundance: .; v_gene: TRBV28; d_gene: .; len: 14; j_gene: TRBJ2-1; CDR3aa: CASAGPALYNEQFF; CDR3nt: TGTGCCTCAGCAGGGCCGGCCTTATACAATGAGCAGTTCTTC
abundance: .; v_gene: TRBV24-1; d_gene: .; len: 14; j_gene: TRBJ2-7; CDR3aa: CATSTTSGSYEQYF; CDR3nt: TGTGCCACCAGTACAACCTCAGGGTCCTACGAGCAGTACTTC
abundance: .; v_gene: TRBV9; d_gene: TRBD2; len: 15; j_gene: TRBJ2-3; CDR3aa: CASSATSGITDTQYF; CDR3nt: TGTGCCAGCAGCGCGACTAGCGGGATCACAGATACGCAGTATTTT
abundance: .; v_gene: TRBV2; d_gene: TRBD2; len: 15; j_gene: TRBJ2-2; CDR3aa: CASSIAGTGTGELFF; CDR3nt: TGTGCCAGCTCGATAGCGGGAACGGGGACCGGGGAGCTGTTTTTT
abundance: .; v_gene: TRBV6-2/TRBV6-3; d_gene: TRBD1; len: 15; j_gene: TRBJ1-5; CDR3aa: CASSKVGQDNQPQHF; CDR3nt: TGTGCCAGCAGTAAAGTCGGACAGGACAATCAGCCCCAGCATTTT
abundance: .; v_gene: TRBV5-1; d_gene: TRBD2; len: 17; j_gene: TRBJ2-2; CDR3aa: CASSSLGLAGGTGELFF; CDR3nt: TGCGCCAGCAGCTCCTTAGGACTAGCGGGAGGCACCGGGGAGCTGTTTTTT
abundance: .; v_gene: TRBV7-9; d_gene: .; len: 13; j_gene: TRBJ2-1; CDR3aa: CGPGTTTDYEQFF; CDR3nt: TGTGGCCCGGGCACTACCACGGACTATGAGCAGTTCTTC
abundance: .; v_gene: TRBV5-1; d_gene: TRBD1; len: 15; j_gene: TRBJ2-1; CDR3aa: CASGGDRGISNEQFF; CDR3nt: TGCGCCAGCGGCGGGGACAGGGGAATTTCCAATGAGCAGTTCTTC
abundance: .; v_gene: TRBV28; d_gene: TRBD1; len: 16; j_gene: TRBJ1-5; CDR3aa: CASSEGQTLSNQPQHF; CDR3nt: TGTGCCAGCAGCGAGGGACAGACCCTCAGCAATCAGCCCCAGCATTTT
abundance: .; v_gene: TRBV4-1; d_gene: .; len: 16; j_gene: TRBJ2-1; CDR3aa: CASSQIRNGGADEQFF; CDR3nt: TGCGCCAGCAGCCAAATCAGGAACGGAGGGGCTGATGAGCAGTTCTTC
abundance: .; v_gene: TRBV4-1; d_gene: TRBD2; len: 15; j_gene: TRBJ2-7; CDR3aa: CASSQGLAGVGEQYF; CDR3nt: TGCGCCAGCAGCCAAGGACTAGCGGGAGTTGGCGAGCAGTACTTC
abundance: .; v_gene: TRBV6-5; d_gene: TRBD1; len: 15; j_gene: TRBJ2-1; CDR3aa: CASSTPGTGSTEQFF; CDR3nt: TGTGCCAGCAGTACCCCCGGGACAGGGTCTACTGAGCAGTTCTTC
abundance: .; v_gene: TRBV6-2/TRBV6-3; d_gene: TRBD1; len: 17; j_gene: TRBJ1-1; CDR3aa: CASSDPPISTGVTEAFF; CDR3nt: TGTGCCAGCAGTGACCCCCCGATCTCCACAGGGGTCACTGAAGCTTTCTTT
abundance: .; v_gene: TRBV3-1/TRBV3-2; d_gene: .; len: 15; j_gene: TRBJ2-3; CDR3aa: CASSPGPARGGTQYF; CDR3nt: TGTGCCAGCAGCCCGGGACCGGCTAGGGGGGGTACGCAGTATTTT
abundance: .; v_gene: TRBV4-1; d_gene: .; len: 18; j_gene: TRBJ2-1; CDR3aa: CASSPKPGLSPPYNEQFF; CDR3nt: TGCGCCAGCAGCCCCAAACCCGGCCTGTCCCCACCCTACAATGAGCAGTTCTTC
abundance: .; v_gene: TRBV6-6; d_gene: .; len: 12; j_gene: TRBJ2-1; CDR3aa: CASTANYNEQFF; CDR3nt: TGTGCCAGCACAGCTAACTACAATGAGCAGTTCTTC
abundance: .; v_gene: TRBV18; d_gene: TRBD1; len: 13; j_gene: TRBJ1-4; CDR3aa: CASSPGTGEKLFF; CDR3nt: TGTGCCAGCTCACCTGGGACAGGGGAAAAACTGTTTTTT
abundance: .; v_gene: TRBV15; d_gene: .; len: 12; j_gene: TRBJ1-1; CDR3aa: CATSRDRAEAFF; CDR3nt: TGTGCCACCAGCAGAGATCGGGCTGAAGCTTTCTTT
abundance: once; v_gene: TRBV3-1/TRBV3-2; d_gene: .; len: 15; j_gene: TRBJ2-7; CDR3aa: CASSQDWTSTYEQYF; CDR3nt: TGTGCCAGCAGCCAAGATTGGACGTCGACCTACGAGCAGTACTTC
abundance: .; v_gene: TRBV3-1/TRBV3-2; d_gene: .; len: 14; j_gene: TRBJ2-5; CDR3aa: CASSQEAGQGTQYF; CDR3nt: TGTGCCAGCAGCCAAGAAGCCGGGCAGGGGACCCAGTACTTC
abundance: .; v_gene: TRBV5-1; d_gene: .; len: 16; j_gene: TRBJ2-1; CDR3aa: CASSGGSGLTYNEQFF; CDR3nt: TGCGCCAGCAGCGGAGGCTCCGGACTCACATACAATGAGCAGTTCTTC
abundance: .; v_gene: TRBV24-1; d_gene: TRBD2; len: 18; j_gene: TRBJ2-5; CDR3aa: CATSDPGLAGGGSETQYF; CDR3nt: TGTGCCACCAGTGATCCGGGACTAGCGGGAGGGGGGTCGGAGACCCAGTACTTC
abundance: .; v_gene: TRBV27; d_gene: TRBD2; len: 16; j_gene: TRBJ2-3; CDR3aa: CASSFRTSGNTDTQYF; CDR3nt: TGTGCCAGCAGTTTCCGGACTAGCGGGAACACAGATACGCAGTATTTT
abundance: .; v_gene: TRBV15; d_gene: TRBD2; len: 20; j_gene: TRBJ2-5; CDR3aa: CATSRDLGDAAGVSQETQYF; CDR3nt: TGTGCCACCAGCAGAGATCTGGGGGACGCAGCGGGAGTTTCCCAAGAGACCCAGTACTTC